This T cell receptor (beta chain) was captured in a study of cytomegalovirus exposure and HLA in healthy donors. Trimming removed 0 bases from V and 3 bases from J; junction bases left unmatched: 4. The CDR3 totals 16 residues. It was with 60 Vbeta and 13 Jbeta primers that the PCR ran. Profiled with immunoSEQ multiplex PCR; TCRdb holds only in-frame clones, not every one. The sample yields approximately 100,000 clones, 76% seen once. This chain connects TRBV23-1 to TRBJ2-1; 8 bases match TRBD1. TRBV23-1 is treated as an ORF (open reading frame) with a function not yet certain. The source material was PBMCs. This receptor was identified in a woman aged 45-60 years in good health and CMV-seropositive. The CDR3 nucleotides read TGCGCCAGCAGTCAATCCCAGGACAGGGACTACAATGAGCAGTTCTTC. Translating gives CASSQSQDRDYNEQFF.